This T cell receptor (beta chain) stems from a study of glioma-infiltrating T cells after dendritic cell vaccination. Assay used: immunoSEQ multiplex PCR; TCRdb lists only in-frame clones, some missing. The data show 2,400 or so clones, around 85% seen once. Time point described: after dendritic cell vaccination, including at tumor progression/relapse. Autologous tumor lysate was loaded overnight onto monocyte-derived dendritic cells grown about seven days with IL-4 and GM-CSF. V was trimmed by 1 base and J by 4 bases, leaving 13 bases between them. The CDR3 extends over 16 amino acids. The germline V gene has CDR1 MNHEY and CDR2 SMNVEV (reference sequence).

Material: tumor tissue, obtained after dendritic cell vaccination. The sequence derives from a human donor with glioblastoma. This chain links TRBV27 with TRBJ1-4, with unresolved D. CDR3 amino acids: CASSLFSKLGNEKLFF. The CDR3 bases are TGTGCCAGCAGTTTATTCTCTAAACTCGGTAATGAAAAACTGTTTTTT.